The next 18 T cell receptor beta chains were all read from a single sample in a study of cytomegalovirus exposure and HLA in healthy donors (dated by TCRdb to about 2017). Library prep was done by the immunoSEQ multiplex PCR assay. The multiplex PCR relied on a mix of 60 forward primers for TCR Vbeta segments and 13 reverse primers for TCR Jbeta segments. TCRdb's version of the immuneACCESS table is confined to in-frame rearrangements and falls short of the full clone set. An unresolved V gene accounts for under half of the shortfall where checked; the remainder is of unknown origin. In this sample the table shows fewer than 180,000 clones, approximately 85% of which occur a single time. The ten largest clones add up to roughly 6% of the sample. The sample was PBMCs. Receptor source: a man in his fifties or sixties in good health and CMV-seropositive.

This chain joins TRBV28 and TRBJ2-1, with a weak D call TRBD1 (5 bases). Looked up from germline, CDR1 is MDHEN and CDR2 is SYDVKM. The CDR3 runs 13 residues. V was pared by 3 bases and J by 5 bases, with 8 bases between. The CDR3 region has the DNA TGTGCCAGCAGTTTTATAGGGGACAATGAGCAGTTCTTC. Its translation is CASSFIGDNEQFF.

The chain couples TRBV6-1 to TRBJ1-5, with D possibly TRBD1 on 5 matching bases. The CDR3 consists of 15 residues. Germline values: CDR1 MNHNS, CDR2 SASEGT. V lost 2 bases and J 0 bases, leaving 8 bases between the germline ends. The CDR3 here is CASSEQDNSNQPQHF. The DNA for the CDR3 is TGTGCCAGCAGTGAACAGGACAATAGCAATCAGCCCCAGCATTTT.

This clone was counted a single time. The chain uses TRBV28 and TRBJ2-7; no clear D. CDR3 length: 13 residues. CDR1 MDHEN and CDR2 SYDVKM come from the germline V gene. V lost 3 bases and J lost 3, with 9 bases in between. CDR3 bases: TGTGCCAGCAGTTTCCGGCTAGTCTACGAGCAGTACTTC. This encodes CASSFRLVYEQYF.

The J gene is TRBJ1-2, the V gene TRBV2, with 7 bases fitting TRBD1. Germline CDR1 reads SNHLY; CDR2 reads FYNNEI. This CDR3 is 13 amino acids long. V trimming: 6 bases; J trimming: 4 bases; junction bases outside the gene matches: 5. In nucleotides, the CDR3 is TGTGCCAGCAGCGAGCAGGGGGGCTATGGCTACACCTTC. The encoded protein is CASSEQGGYGYTF.

The gene calls are TRBV5-1 and TRBJ1-3; D possibly corresponds to TRBD1 (5 bases). The CDR3 totals 17 residues. V lost 4 bases, J lost 2 bases, and 19 bases lay in between. Germline CDR1 reads SGHRS; CDR2 reads YFSETQ. CDR3 DNA: TGCGCCAGCAGCGGAACACCAGGGAGGAAGGCTGGAAACACCATATATTTT. Translated, it gives CASSGTPGRKAGNTIYF.

The CDR3 loop reads CASSMGDTYNEQFF. The CDR3 nucleotides are TGTGCCAGCAGCATGGGGGACACCTACAATGAGCAGTTCTTC. The chain joins TRBV9 to TRBJ2-1, with D perhaps TRBD1 (6 bases). The germline V gene encodes CDR1 SGDLS and CDR2 YYNGEE. This CDR3 has 14 amino acids. The V end was cut by 4 bases, the J end by 2 bases, with 10 bases between. Variable domain in full (rest from reference TRBV9 and TRBJ2-1): DSGVTQTPKHLITATGQRVTLRCSPRSGDLSVYWYQQSLDQGLQFLIQYYNGEERAKGNILERFSAQQFPDLHSELNLSSLELGDSALYFCASSMGDTYNEQFFGPGTRLTVL.

The rearrangement joins TRBV6-6 to TRBJ2-7; TRBD1 matches at 9 bases. This CDR3 comprises 14 residues. V lost 2 bases and J lost 5; bases outside the gene matches: 4. CDR1 and CDR2 from the germline V gene are MNHNY and SVGAGI (reference sequence). The CDR3 DNA reads TGTGCCAGCAGTTACACTTGGGACAGGGACGAGCAGTACTTC. This sequence encodes CASSYTWDRDEQYF.

The genes are TRBV29-1 and TRBJ2-1, with D perhaps matching TRBD1 (7 bases). CDR1 SQVTM and CDR2 ANQGSEA come from the germline V gene. The CDR3 consists of 14 residues. With 8 bases removed from V and 9 bases from J, the gap between germline ends came to 23 bases. The CDR3 DNA reads TGCAGCTCGACAGGAGGGGGCGCAGGGACTGAGCAGTTCTTC. This encodes CSSTGGGAGTEQFF.

The genes are TRBV2 and TRBJ2-7; 9 positions match TRBD2. The CDR3 runs to 20 residues. Looked up from germline, CDR1 is SNHLY and CDR2 is FYNNEI. Trimming took 10 bases from V and 0 from J; bases not matched to a gene: 25. CDR3 bases: TGTGCCATGGCGGGGATAGATAGCGGGAGTAGGGGGATTCCCTCCTACGAGCAGTACTTC. Its protein product is CAMAGIDSGSRGIPSYEQYF.

This chain connects TRBV5-1 to TRBJ2-1; TRBD2 is a possible D gene (5 bases). There are 16 residues in the CDR3. CDR1 and CDR2 from the germline V gene are SGHRS and YFSETQ. Deletions cut 0 bases from V and 0 bases from J, with 10 bases between. This CDR3 is CASSLAEGSSYNEQFF. CDR3 nucleotides: TGCGCCAGCAGCTTGGCCGAAGGGAGCTCCTACAATGAGCAGTTCTTC. Drawing the rest from reference TRBV5-1 and TRBJ2-1, the complete variable domain is KAGVTQTPRYLIKTRGQQVTLSCSPISGHRSVSWYQQTPGQGLQFLFEYFSETQRNKGNFPGRFSGRQFSNSRSEMNVSTLELGDSALYLCASSLAEGSSYNEQFFGPGTRLTVL.

The CDR3 nucleotides read TGTGCCTGGAGTGTACCCCACAGGGTAGGAGGAAACACCATATATTTT. This gives the protein CAWSVPHRVGGNTIYF. This chain joins TRBV30 and TRBJ1-3; D is perhaps TRBD1 (6 bases). This CDR3 comprises 16 residues. The germline CDR1 and CDR2 sequences are GTSNPN and SVGIG (reference sequence). V lost 0 bases and J lost 4, with 16 bases in between.

This clone was detected only a few times. Other DNA sequences within the sample encode an identical CDR3. The CDR3 here is CASSLAGQGEKLFF. Written as DNA, the CDR3 is TGCGCCAGCAGCTTGGCGGGGCAGGGGGAAAAACTGTTTTTT. The chain uses TRBV5-1 and TRBJ1-4; tentative D call: TRBD1 (6 bases). CDR1 SGHRS and CDR2 YFSETQ come from the germline V gene. V lost 0 bases and J 8 bases, leaving 11 bases between the germline ends. The CDR3 loop spans 14 amino acids.

The chain uses TRBV7-9 and TRBJ2-7; TRBD2 matches at 11 bases. Germline CDR1 SEHNR, CDR2 FQNEAQ (reference sequence). V gave up 5 bases and J gave up 2 bases; unmatched junction bases: 8. CDR3 size: 16 residues. The CDR3 bases are TGTGCCAGCAGCCCAGGGACTAGCGGCAATCCCTACGAGCAGTACTTC. This translates into CASSPGTSGNPYEQYF.

This clone has a handful of counts. The chain couples TRBV30 to TRBJ2-7; a possible D gene is TRBD1 (5 bases). This CDR3 comprises 14 residues. Trimming shortened V by 0 bases and J by 4 bases, and 13 bases separated the two germline ends. Germline V CDR1 and CDR2: GTSNPN, SVGIG (reference sequence). CDR3 loop: CAWSVGHRGYEQYF. In DNA form, the CDR3 reads TGTGCCTGGAGTGTAGGCCATAGGGGTTACGAGCAGTACTTC.

The chain couples TRBV5-1 to TRBJ1-1, with D maybe TRBD1 (5 bases). V was pared by 5 bases and J by 1 base, with 12 bases between. The CDR3 is made up of 14 amino acids. The germline V gene has CDR1 SGHRS and CDR2 YFSETQ. DNA of the CDR3: TGCGCCAGCAGGGGGCAGGCCACGAACACTGAAGCTTTCTTT. Its protein product is CASRGQATNTEAFF.

The rearrangement joins TRBV5-1 to TRBJ2-1; D is uncertain. Germline values: CDR1 SGHRS, CDR2 YFSETQ. The CDR3 spans 15 residues. V dropped 0 bases and J dropped 0 bases, with 7 bases sitting between them. The CDR3 reads CASSLAMSSYNEQFF. CDR3 bases: TGCGCCAGCAGCTTGGCGATGAGCTCCTACAATGAGCAGTTCTTC.

The J gene is TRBJ2-3, the V gene TRBV7-2; the match to TRBD2 covers 11 bases. The length of the CDR3 is 16 residues. V lost 3 bases and J lost 6; bases outside the gene matches: 8. Germline V gives CDR1 SGHTA, CDR2 FQGNSA. CDR3 sequence: CASSFNSGRAGDTQYF. The CDR3 DNA reads TGTGCCAGCAGCTTTAATAGCGGGAGGGCCGGGGATACGCAGTATTTT. Full variable domain (rest looked up from reference TRBV7-2 and TRBJ2-3): GAGVSQSPSNKVTEKGKDVELRCDPISGHTALYWYRQSLGQGLEFLIYFQGNSAPDKSGLPSDRFSAERTGGSVSTLTIQRTQQEDSAVYLCASSFNSGRAGDTQYFGPGTRLTVL.

J is TRBJ1-5 and V is TRBV6-1; D is unclear. CDR3 length: 17 residues. V lost 2 bases to trimming and J lost 0 bases, with 14 bases between them. CDR1 and CDR2 from the germline V gene are MNHNS and SASEGT. The CDR3 DNA reads as TGTGCCAGCAGTGAAAGTTACGGGAAACATAGCAATCAGCCCCAGCATTTT. Its protein product is CASSESYGKHSNQPQHF.